This record looks at one T cell receptor (beta chain) sequence and its context. Random hexamers were used to reverse transcribe an amount of roughly 0.5 to 1 ug RNA. Each CDR3 protein is one row after TCRdb ran MiXCR on the immunoSEQ multiplex PCR reads. This table holds about 180,000 distinct CDR3 sequences, 95% to 96% found once. This specimen belongs to a study of CD8 T cells in Susac syndrome. This sequence originates from a human donor with Susac syndrome. The sample comprised CD4+ T cells from PBMCs.

The CDR3 DNA sequence: TGTGCCAGCAGCAGGGGACAGGGGTCCCAAGAGACCCAGTACTTC. Translation: CASSRGQGSQETQYF. The V and J genes are TRBV7-9 and TRBJ2-5; 10 bases are shared with TRBD1. The germline gives CDR1 SEHNR, CDR2 FQNEAQ (reference sequence). Losses at the gene ends were 5 bases for V and 1 base for J; bases not matched to a gene: 4. The CDR3 contains 15 residues.